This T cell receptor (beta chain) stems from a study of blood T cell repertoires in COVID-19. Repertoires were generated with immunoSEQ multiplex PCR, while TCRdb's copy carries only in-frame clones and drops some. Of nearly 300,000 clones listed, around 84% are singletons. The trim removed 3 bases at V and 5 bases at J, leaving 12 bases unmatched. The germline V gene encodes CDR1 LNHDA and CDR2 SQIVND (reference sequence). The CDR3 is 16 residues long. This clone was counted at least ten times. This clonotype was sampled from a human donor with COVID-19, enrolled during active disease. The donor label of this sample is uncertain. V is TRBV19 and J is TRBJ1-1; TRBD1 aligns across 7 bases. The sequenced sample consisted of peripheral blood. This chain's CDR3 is CASSILSSRGYTEAFF. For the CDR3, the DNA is TGTGCCAGTAGTATCCTCTCGTCCAGGGGGTATACTGAAGCTTTCTTT.